This T cell receptor beta chain comes out of a study of blood T cell repertoires in COVID-19. In the study overall: The United States, Italy and Spain provided the acute and convalescent COVID-19 samples. T cells, B-cell-depleted T cells, or PBMCs supplied cDNA or gDNA.

Patients at the Seattle site were enrolled during active infection and followed longitudinally. The CDR3 has 15 amino acids. The germline V gene has CDR1 SEHNR and CDR2 FQNEAQ (reference sequence). On this clone itself: Sequence at one end of the junction differs from germline and may be a read error.

As processed by the authors: Amplification from reference gene primers served as the basis for estimated nucleated cell counts. Repertoires were generated with immunoSEQ multiplex PCR, while TCRdb's copy carries only in-frame clones and drops some. V, J and clone size derive from that table, while D and trimming were established from the DNA sequence. The sample gives about 210,000 clones, around 83% of which show up once; roughly 5.5% is in the top ten. The chain is built from TRBV7-9 and TRBJ2-6; the D gene is possibly TRBD1 (6 bases). Sequencing used peripheral blood. This clonotype was sampled from a woman in her seventies with COVID-19, enrolled during active disease. CDR3 region: CASSVAGAGANVLTF. In DNA form, the CDR3 reads TGTGCCAGCAGCGTAGCAGGGGCTGGGGCCAACGTCCTGACTTTC.